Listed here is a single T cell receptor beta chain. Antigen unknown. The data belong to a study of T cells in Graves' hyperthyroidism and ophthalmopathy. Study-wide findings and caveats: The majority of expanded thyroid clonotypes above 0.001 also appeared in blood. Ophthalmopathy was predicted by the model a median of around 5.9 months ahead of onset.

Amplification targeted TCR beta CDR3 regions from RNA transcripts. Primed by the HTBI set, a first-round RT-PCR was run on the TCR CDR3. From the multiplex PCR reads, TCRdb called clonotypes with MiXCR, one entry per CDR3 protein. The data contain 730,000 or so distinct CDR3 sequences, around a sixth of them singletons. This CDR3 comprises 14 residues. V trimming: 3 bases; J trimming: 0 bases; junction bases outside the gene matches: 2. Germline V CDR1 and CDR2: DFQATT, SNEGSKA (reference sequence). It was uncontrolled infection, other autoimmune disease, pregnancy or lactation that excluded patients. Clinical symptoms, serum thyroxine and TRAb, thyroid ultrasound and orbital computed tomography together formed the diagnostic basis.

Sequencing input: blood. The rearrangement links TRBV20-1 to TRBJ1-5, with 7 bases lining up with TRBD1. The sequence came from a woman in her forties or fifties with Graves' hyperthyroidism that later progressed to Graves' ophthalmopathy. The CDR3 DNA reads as TGCAGTGCTAGGGGACAGACTAGCAATCAGCCCCAGCATTTT. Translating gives CSARGQTSNQPQHF.